This T cell receptor beta chain stems from a study of beta chain features in type 1 diabetes. Study-wide results and limits: The VDJ junctions of type 1 diabetes patients carried fewer insertions and more deletions.

Investigators reverse transcribed all isolated RNA, so they sequenced expressed TCRB transcripts. Profiling relied on immunoSEQ multiplex PCR, and the TCRdb table lists in-frame clones only, not all of them. Here the sample spans almost 350,000 clones, 7.5% to 9% being singletons. To note about this clone: Its antigen is not known.

The CDR3 covers 15 residues. Germline CDR1 and CDR2: MDHEN and SYDVKM. The germline V and J ends were trimmed by 4 bases and 3 bases, with 15 bases remaining between them. The sequenced sample was central memory CD4+ T cells from blood. This rearrangement joins TRBV28 to TRBJ1-2; the D is unclear. This receptor was identified in a woman between 18 and 29 years old in good health. The CDR3, as DNA: TGTGCCAGCAGTTCGACACAGTCCATCTACTATGGCTACACCTTC. Translating gives CASSSTQSIYYGYTF.